These 25 T cell receptor beta chains came from one sample sequenced in a study of post-analysis software for immune sequencing data. General study findings and limits: Compared with controls, patients had more of 4 to 6 TRBV segments, including TRBV5-6, TRBV5-1 and TRBV20-1.

Antigens of these TCRs are unknown. Built from TCR beta cDNA, the libraries had unique molecular identifiers in them. Via MiXCR, TCRdb re-called the PCR reads, giving one row per CDR3 protein. In the table there are about 540,000 distinct CDR3 sequences, 34% of which are singletons. Sample: blood. These receptors were collected from a girl under 18 with multiple sclerosis.

This chain connects TRBV10-3 to TRBJ2-5; D is perhaps TRBD1 or TRBD2 (5 bases each). CDR1 is ENHRY, CDR2 SYGVKD, per germline. Trimming removed 2 bases from V and 9 bases from J, with 13 bases in between. There are 13 residues in the CDR3. For the CDR3, the DNA is TGTGCCATCAGTGAGGGACTGGGCAGGGCCCAGTACTTC. This codes for CAISEGLGRAQYF.

This chain links TRBV29-1 with TRBJ1-1, with a possible D match to TRBD1 (5 bases). Per germline, CDR1 SQVTM and CDR2 ANQGSEA. Trimming left V 4 bases short and J 4 bases short, with 16 bases between. CDR3 length: 14 residues. For the CDR3, the DNA is TGCAGCGTTGCCCTTTCACAGGCAACCACTGAAGCTTTCTTT. It translates to CSVALSQATTEAFF.

The chain uses TRBV6-5 and TRBJ1-5; possibly TRBD1 for D (5 bases). Per the germline V gene, CDR1 is MNHEY and CDR2 is SVGAGI. This CDR3 is built from 18 residues. Trimming removed 0 bases from V and 0 bases from J, with 15 bases in between. DNA for the CDR3: TGTGCCAGCAGTTACTCCGTCCCTGGGACGGATAGCAATCAGCCCCAGCATTTT. It yields the protein CASSYSVPGTDSNQPQHF.

This chain links TRBV29-1 with TRBJ2-5; 12 nucleotides match TRBD2. There are 15 residues in the CDR3. Germline trimming cut 3 bases from V and 5 bases from J; bases unmatched to any gene: 7. Germline CDR1 is SQVTM and CDR2 is ANQGSEA. CDR3 residues: CSVDRRLAGVETQYF. The DNA of the CDR3 is TGCAGCGTTGATAGGCGACTAGCGGGGGTGGAGACCCAGTACTTC.

This rearrangement joins TRBV20-1 to TRBJ1-1; D uncertain. CDR1 DFQATT and CDR2 SNEGSKA come from the germline V gene (reference sequence). V gave up 1 base and J gave up 7 bases, with 7 bases separating them. This CDR3 is 11 amino acids long. CDR3 residues: CSARGLLEAFF. The CDR3 DNA sequence: TGCAGTGCTAGAGGTCTCCTTGAAGCTTTCTTT.

This clonotype showed up just a few times. This chain uses TRBV3-1 with TRBJ2-7, with D possibly matching TRBD2 (6 bases). The DNA end lines up better with TRBJ2-5; the J call may be wrong. The CDR3 is made up of 16 amino acids. CDR1 and CDR2 (germline): LGHDT, YNNKEL (reference sequence). CDR3 amino acids: CASSPQGREPKETQYF. The CDR3 DNA reads TGTGCCAGCAGCCCACAAGGACGGGAGCCTAAAGAGACCCAGTACTTC.

This clonotype was recorded a few times. The chain joins TRBV7-8 to TRBJ2-4; the D is unclear. The CDR3 totals 16 residues. Germline V gives CDR1 SGHVS, CDR2 FQNEAQ. Trimming cost V 3 bases and J 6 bases, with 18 bases left between them. The CDR3 protein is CASSFSTHDPRNIQYF. CDR3 nucleotides: TGTGCCAGCAGCTTCTCGACCCACGACCCTAGAAACATTCAGTACTTC.

The chain recombines TRBV14 with TRBJ2-1, with TRBD2 matching 12 bases. J lost 10 bases, V lost 4 bases, and 5 bases had no gene match. The V gene's germline CDR1 is SGHDN and CDR2 FVKESK. CDR3 length equals 14 residues. CDR3 in amino acids: CASSRLAGAYEQFF. The CDR3 DNA sequence: TGTGCCAGCAGCCGACTAGCGGGGGCCTACGAGCAGTTCTTC.

In its sample, this clonotype was seen a few times. This chain joins TRBV7-2 and TRBJ2-4; D gene uncertain. With the DNA end fitting TRBJ2-7 better, the J assignment may be wrong. The V gene's germline CDR1 is SGHTA and CDR2 FQGNSA. CDR3 length equals 13 residues. The CDR3 DNA reads as TGTGCCAGCAGCTTAGATCGGTCTTTCGAGCAGTACTTC. Translated, it gives CASSLDRSFEQYF.

This clonotype was counted ten times or more. The chain joins TRBV20-1 to TRBJ2-1, with TRBD2 identical over 10 bases. This CDR3 comprises 14 residues. V shed 7 bases, J shed 4 bases, and the junction held 7 bases outside the gene matches. Germline V gives CDR1 DFQATT, CDR2 SNEGSKA (reference sequence). CDR3 loop: CSVTSGDPYNEQFF. In DNA, the CDR3 is TGCAGTGTCACTAGCGGGGACCCTTACAATGAGCAGTTCTTC.

This clonotype was seen a handful of times. V gene TRBV7-8 combines with J gene TRBJ1-5, with 9 positions matching TRBD1. The CDR3 has 18 amino acids. Germline CDR1 and CDR2: SGHVS and FQNEAQ. Trimming removed 1 base from V and 4 bases from J; junction bases left unmatched: 11. CDR3 loop: CASSLGVTGGSFNQPQHF. The CDR3 coding sequence is TGTGCCAGCAGCTTAGGCGTGACAGGGGGAAGTTTTAATCAGCCCCAGCATTTT.

This clonotype was counted between two and nine times. The chain combines TRBV12-3 or TRBV12-4 with TRBJ2-3; D is undetermined. The CDR3 is 13 amino acids. The V end lost 7 bases, the J end lost 4 bases, and 12 bases lay between the germline ends. CDR3 nucleotide sequence: TGTGCCAGCACCCCGAGGCAGGCAGATACGCAGTATTTT. Protein product: CASTPRQADTQYF.

With regard to this clonotype: A much larger clone lies one base from this, so it may be a read error. The rearrangement joins TRBV20-1 to TRBJ1-1; D ambiguous. Trimming pared 1 base from V and 1 base from J, leaving 4 bases between. CDR1 and CDR2 (germline): DFQATT, SNEGSKA (reference sequence). The length of the CDR3 is 12 residues. For the CDR3, the DNA is TGCAGTGCTAGAGTAGCGAACACTGAAGCTTTCTTT. Protein sequence: CSARVANTEAFF.

Only a few counts were recorded for this clonotype. The chain couples TRBV6-1 to TRBJ2-7; D might be TRBD1 (6 bases). Trimming pared 2 bases from V and 6 bases from J, leaving 17 bases between. The CDR3 has 15 amino acids. Germline V CDR1 and CDR2: MNHNS, SASEGT. This chain's CDR3 is CASSESARGIGEQYF. CDR3 bases: TGTGCCAGCAGTGAAAGTGCCAGGGGTATTGGCGAGCAGTACTTC.

The chain couples TRBV10-3 to TRBJ2-1, with a weak D call TRBD1 (6 bases). Trimming shortened V by 7 bases and J by 0 bases, and 10 bases separated the two germline ends. CDR1 ENHRY and CDR2 SYGVKD come from the germline V gene. The CDR3 sequence is 14 residues long. In DNA form, the CDR3 reads TGTGCCATCATGGAGGACAGCTCCTACAATGAGCAGTTCTTC. It yields the protein CAIMEDSSYNEQFF.

This clonotype has just a few counts. This chain links TRBV10-3 with TRBJ1-5; D gene unclear. V lost 6 bases and J lost 5, with 14 bases in between. CDR1 and CDR2 from the germline V gene are ENHRY and SYGVKD. The CDR3 sequence is 14 residues long. The CDR3 DNA is TGTGCCATCAGCCGAGGACGCCTGGATCAGCCCCAGCATTTT. The encoded protein is CAISRGRLDQPQHF.

The chain links TRBV9 to TRBJ2-3, with D perhaps assigned TRBD1 or TRBD2 (6 bases each). CDR1 SGDLS and CDR2 YYNGEE come from the germline V gene. The CDR3 sequence is 17 residues long. V was shortened by 3 bases and J by 2 bases, with 19 bases between the two germline ends. This CDR3 is CASSAQLRGLVTDTQYF. CDR3 in DNA: TGTGCCAGCAGCGCCCAGCTCCGGGGGCTAGTCACAGATACGCAGTATTTT.

The rearrangement joins TRBV6-1 to TRBJ2-5; perhaps D is TRBD1 or TRBD2 (6 bases each). CDR3 length: 16 amino acids. CDR1 and CDR2 (germline): MNHNS, SASEGT. The germline V and J ends were trimmed by 8 bases and 8 bases, with 27 bases remaining between them. The CDR3 DNA follows: TGTGCCAGCCTTACATCGGTCGGGGGCGCCCGGGAAACCCAGTACTTC. Protein sequence: CASLTSVGGARETQYF.

The chain links TRBV7-6 to TRBJ2-3, with TRBD2 identical over 16 bases. There are 17 residues in the CDR3. Germline values: CDR1 SGHVS, CDR2 FNYEAQ. The J segment lost 4 bases and the V segment lost 5 bases, leaving 6 bases of the junction unmatched. The CDR3 DNA sequence: TGTGCCAGCAGCCCTGGGACTAGCGGGGGGGCCTCAGATACGCAGTATTTT. Its protein product is CASSPGTSGGASDTQYF.

This clonotype was counted a few times. The rearrangement uses TRBV5-1 and TRBJ1-6; 8 positions match TRBD1. The CDR3 runs 16 residues. The V gene's germline CDR1 is SGHRS and CDR2 YFSETQ. J lost 8 bases, V lost 0 bases, and 7 bases had no gene match. The CDR3 sequence: CASSLDGQGGYSPLHF. The DNA of the CDR3 is TGCGCCAGCAGCTTGGATGGACAGGGCGGGTATTCACCCCTCCACTTT.

The chain has TRBV7-2 and TRBJ2-1, with a tentative D call TRBD2 (7 bases). The germline CDR1 and CDR2 sequences are SGHTA and FQGNSA. This CDR3 region has 15 residues. V lost 2 bases to trimming and J lost 9 bases, with 17 bases between them. CDR3 in DNA: TGTGCCAGCAGCTTACAAGGCGGGGGCCGCAGTGAGCAGTTCTTC. Translating gives CASSLQGGGRSEQFF.

This chain uses TRBV12-3 or TRBV12-4 with TRBJ2-7; no definite D call. V lost 1 base and J 5 bases, leaving 9 bases between the germline ends. CDR3 length: 13 residues. This chain's CDR3 is CASSLVRRNEQYF. The DNA for the CDR3 is TGTGCCAGCAGTTTAGTGCGGCGGAACGAGCAGTACTTC.

The chain links TRBV7-9 to TRBJ2-5; D unclear. V was cut by 3 bases and J by 0 bases, with 11 bases left in between. The CDR3 totals 15 residues. Looked up from germline, CDR1 is SEHNR and CDR2 is FQNEAQ (reference sequence). CDR3 in amino acids: CASSLSTENQETQYF. In DNA, the CDR3 is TGTGCCAGCAGCTTGTCGACCGAAAACCAAGAGACCCAGTACTTC.

The chain uses TRBV6-5 and TRBJ2-2; 9 bases match TRBD2. The CDR3 length is 17 residues. After removal of 2 bases from V and 5 bases from J, the junction contained 9 bases not matched to a gene. Germline V gene sequence: CDR1 MNHEY, CDR2 SVGAGI. The CDR3 spells CASSYGRRGGETGELFF. In DNA, the CDR3 is TGTGCCAGCAGTTACGGGCGGCGGGGGGGCGAGACCGGGGAGCTGTTTTTT.

The chain is built from TRBV5-1 and TRBJ1-1; possibly TRBD1 for D (6 bases). CDR1 SGHRS and CDR2 YFSETQ come from the germline V gene. V was clipped by 1 base and J by 4 bases, with 14 bases between them. This CDR3 is built from 15 residues. The DNA for the CDR3 is TGCGCCAGCAGCTTGACAGGGTACGGTAGCACTGAAGCTTTCTTT. Its protein product is CASSLTGYGSTEAFF.